The sequence of this T cell receptor (beta chain) was determined in a study of CD8+ T cells in alopecia areata. Study-level points and caveats: Normal scalp showed lower clonality than lesional scalp, especially alopecia totalis/universalis.

Reverse transcription of extracted RNA yielded cDNA, which provided the sequencing template. Clones were sequenced by immunoSEQ multiplex PCR, and TCRdb holds only the in-frame ones, with some missing. The table has under 200,000 clones, around three fifths seen once. As for treatment: oral pan-JAK inhibitor, 5-10 mg twice daily. The V and J ends lost 0 bases and 1 base respectively, with 9 bases between them. The CDR3 totals 15 residues. CDR1 is LNHNV and CDR2 is YYDKDF in the germline V gene (reference sequence). Points on this clone: Its antigen is unidentified. Additional DNA sequences in this sample encode the identical CDR3.

The V and J genes are TRBV15 and TRBJ2-5; D gene unclear. Sequenced material: CD4+ T cells sorted from blood, taken at week 24, from a patient treated with tofacitinib. This clonotype was sampled from a human donor with alopecia areata. CDR3 in amino acids: CATSRDPGPQETQYF. The CDR3 DNA follows: TGTGCCACCAGCAGAGATCCGGGCCCCCAAGAGACCCAGTACTTC. Full variable domain (outside the CDR3, taken from reference TRBV15 and TRBJ2-5): DAMVIQNPRYQVTQFGKPVTLSCSQTLNHNVMYWYQQKSSQAPKLLFHYYDKDFNNEADTPDNFQSRRPNTSFCFLDIRSPGLGDTAMYLCATSRDPGPQETQYFGPGTRLLVL.